The T cell receptor (beta chain) under discussion was sequenced for a study of shared clonotypes between healthy human individuals. Assay runs were performed at deep level. Method: immunoSEQ multiplex PCR; TCRdb's copy keeps in-frame clones and lacks some. There are around 1.1 million clones in the sample; around 82% occur only once, and 0.6% to 0.7% lies in the top ten. The CDR3 runs to 14 residues. V shed 6 bases and J shed 4 bases, with 15 bases lying between them. Looked up from germline, CDR1 is ENHRY and CDR2 is SYGVKD. Study findings and constraints: Clonotypes not shared had lower generation probabilities than those common to all four donors. Rarefaction indicated that sorted-subset sequencing remained incomplete although depth was large.

This clone appeared a few times. As yet, its antigen is unknown. The TCR sequence derives from a man aged 18 to 29 in good health. Some clones in this sample may be carry-over from other donors' samples. This rearrangement joins TRBV10-3 to TRBJ1-2; TRBD1 is a possible D gene (6 bases). Material: memory CD4+ T cells from PBMCs. Sample subset: CD45RA-negative fraction. The CDR3 sequence: CAIRLTGFGYGYTF. The CDR3 nucleotides are TGTGCCATCAGGCTTACAGGGTTCGGCTATGGCTACACCTTC.